This TCR beta chain comes out of a study of blood T cell repertoires in COVID-19 (dated by TCRdb to the early 2020s). Study-wide context: Collaborator samples came from the United States, Italy and Spain and covered acute and convalescent phases of COVID-19. The material from the prospective study consisted of cDNA or gDNA derived from T cells, B-cell-depleted T cells, or PBMCs. Subjects who had been exposed to COVID-19, were actively infected with it, or had recovered from it provided the deeply sampled blood TCRbeta repertoires that made up the dataset. The repertoires were released in a freely available public database meant as a resource for research on the immune response to SARS-CoV-2. The samples were drawn from two sources: the first 160 participants of the ongoing ImmuneRACE study, and over 950 subjects contributed by 6 global collaborators. The sample metadata nearly always contained a de-identified subject ID, COVID-19 status, age in years and sex. HLA class I and class II types, where available, came from metadata supplied by the sample provider rather than from assay-based typing. Summary of the overall study and its limitations: Clinical and demographic metadata were provided uncurated, with the amount varying by source and participant.

Enrolling through a virtual design, the prospective study's participants ranged in age from roughly 18 to 89 years and lived across some 22 United States geographic areas. Cohort assignment in the prospective study relied on participant-reported clinical history from a screening survey and a study questionnaire. Exposed participants were defined as having been in contact with someone with a PCR-confirmed or clinician-diagnosed COVID-19 case within 2 weeks of study entry. In the prospective study, whole blood, serum and a nasopharyngeal or oropharyngeal swab were collected from each participant by mobile phlebotomists. Participants in the prospective study had the option to provide additional blood draws and questionnaires over a 2-month period. Blood samples from the prospective study were shipped frozen or at room temperature prior to DNA extraction. Comments on this clone: Which antigen it targets is not known. Base quality data are lacking; no much larger clone is found one base away.

TCRbeta CDR3 regions were amplified from genomic DNA using the immunoSEQ Assay, a bias-controlled multiplex PCR. Regarding the original processing steps: The number of nucleated cells in each sample was estimated from the amplification of reference gene primers within the assay. To quantify the absolute abundance of each unique TCRbeta CDR3 rearrangement, sequence reads were collapsed and filtered. For each sample, productive Simpson clonality was calculated by taking the square root of Simpson's diversity index across productive rearrangements. The immuneACCESS repertoire file appears here via TCRdb, limited to in-frame rearrangements. These files lack a portion of the clones; in checked studies, under half of the deficit traces to unresolved V genes, and the cause of the others is not known. The V and J calls and the clone size are those of that table, but D and trimming were determined from the DNA. Counted in this sample were some 300,000 clones; around nine tenths of them appeared once. In total, the top ten clones hold less than 3.5% of the sample.

V loses 3 bases of germline sequence and J loses 4 bases, and the interval between the two ends is 12 bases. The germline V gene gives CDR1 as KGHSH and CDR2 as LQKENI. The CDR3 measures 15 amino acids from cysteine to phenylalanine. Only CDR3 DNA is held: 45 bases, read in frame from base 1. Sequenced sample: PBMCs or T cells enriched from blood (not recorded which). This TCR was recovered from a woman in her 50s who had been exposed to COVID-19. Recombination connected TRBV18 to TRBJ2-2; the D segment could be TRBD1, given 6 matching bases. The CDR3 here reads CASSPSQGITGELFF. Here is the DNA: TGTGCCAGCTCACCGTCACAGGGAATCACCGGGGAGCTGTTTTTT.